This record covers a single TCR beta chain. Its cognate antigen is unknown. The data were produced by immunoSEQ multiplex PCR, yet TCRdb's version contains in-frame clones alone and is incomplete. This table has about 59,000 clones, roughly 89% appearing once. This entry is derived from a study of T cell responses to AZD1222 COVID-19 vaccine. General study points: Sampled repertoires all dated from after the peak T cell response.

This sequence was found in an adult who received the AZD1222 COVID-19 vaccine. Specimen: peripheral blood, collected 28 days after the second AZD1222 dose.

This CDR3 reads CASSRGAYEQYF. For the CDR3, the DNA is TGTGCCAGCAGTCGTGGGGCATACGAGCAGTACTTC. The chain joins TRBV6-2 or TRBV6-3 to TRBJ2-7, with a possible D match to TRBD1 (5 bases). CDR1 is MNHEY, CDR2 SVGEGT, per germline. This CDR3 has 12 residues. V lost 5 bases and J lost 4, with 9 bases in between.